This TCR beta chain was retrieved from a study of PD-1 blockade in mismatch repair-deficient tumors. As for the study in general: All were previously treated, progressing patients with about 11 mismatch repair-deficient cancer types. Study-wide results and limits: Tumor-resident clones, often undetectable pretreatment in blood, expanded then contracted after pembrolizumab.

V lost 3 bases to trimming and J lost 4 bases; unmatched junction nucleotides: 11. The CDR3 sequence is 18 residues long. Germline CDR1 WSHSY, CDR2 SAAADI. PCR or immunohistochemistry showed mismatch repair deficiency in every enrolled patient. TCR sequencing covered three patients who responded to pembrolizumab. Sequencing used immunoSEQ multiplex PCR; TCRdb keeps in-frame clones, though not all of them. The table lists around 25,000 clones, more than 80% of them singletons, with roughly 21% in the top ten. About this clone itself: What it binds is unknown.

The specimen comprised peripheral blood, sampled 12 weeks after starting pembrolizumab. This sequence joins TRBV10-2 and TRBJ2-1, with 11 bases matching TRBD2. This TCR derives from an adult with mismatch repair-deficient cancer. In nucleotides, the CDR3 is TGCGCCAGCAGTGACACTAGCGGGAGAAATGTGGGTTACAATGAGCAGTTCTTC. Translated, it gives CASSDTSGRNVGYNEQFF.